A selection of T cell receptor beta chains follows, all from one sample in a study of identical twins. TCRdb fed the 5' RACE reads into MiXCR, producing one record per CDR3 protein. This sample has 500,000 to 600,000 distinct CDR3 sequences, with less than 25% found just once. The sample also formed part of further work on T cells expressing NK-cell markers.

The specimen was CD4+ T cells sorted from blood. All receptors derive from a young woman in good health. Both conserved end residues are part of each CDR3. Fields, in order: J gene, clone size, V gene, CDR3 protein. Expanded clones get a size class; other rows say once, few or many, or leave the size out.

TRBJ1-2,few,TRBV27,CASSFIDRIHGYTF
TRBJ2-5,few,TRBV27,CASGAGGSQETQYF
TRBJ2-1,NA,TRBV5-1,CASRRVTSGSLDEQFF
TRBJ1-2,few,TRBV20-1,CSAPDRGGYGYTF
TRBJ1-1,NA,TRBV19,CASRLQGGRDEAFF
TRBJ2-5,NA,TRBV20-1,CSAQRRTEETQYF
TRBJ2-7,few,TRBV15,CATSRDRGTYEQYF
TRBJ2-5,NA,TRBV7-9,CASSLVGSGGRETQYF
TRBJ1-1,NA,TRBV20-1,CSAILGSGNTEAFF
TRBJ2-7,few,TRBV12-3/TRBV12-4,CASSLRGGKSSYEQYF
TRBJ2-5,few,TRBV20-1,CSARPPTLGTQYF
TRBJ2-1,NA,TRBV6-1,CASSRSDSSYNEQFF
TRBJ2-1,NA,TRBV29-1,CSVTPGTPAVEQFF
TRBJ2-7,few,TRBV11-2,CASSLVGLRSGRIHEQYF
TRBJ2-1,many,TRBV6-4,CASSELAHNEQFF
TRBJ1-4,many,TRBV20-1,CSARVDANEKLFF
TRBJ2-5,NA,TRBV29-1,CSVEGSLAGGRETQYF
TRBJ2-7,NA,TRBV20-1,CSASAGADEQYF
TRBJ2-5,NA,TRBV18,CASSRKGGSETQYF
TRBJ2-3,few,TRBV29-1,CSVDSSGGTDTQYF
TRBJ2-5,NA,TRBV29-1,CSVLGLTGDQETQYF
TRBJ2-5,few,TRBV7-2,CASSISGEETQYF
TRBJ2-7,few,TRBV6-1,CASRPGSNYEQYF
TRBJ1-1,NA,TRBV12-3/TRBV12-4,CASRLNTGGPGAEAFF
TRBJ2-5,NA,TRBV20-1,CSARFFLGQQETQYF
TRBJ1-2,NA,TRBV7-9,CASSWAGGRADYGYTF
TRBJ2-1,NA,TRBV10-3,CAISDNFRQFF
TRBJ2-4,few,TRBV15,CATSGQLLAKNIQYF
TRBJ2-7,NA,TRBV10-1,CASSEYSRGAYEQYF
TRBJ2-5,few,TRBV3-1,CASKDRGSETQYF
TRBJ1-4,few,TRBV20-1,CSALDRTDEKLFF
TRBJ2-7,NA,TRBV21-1,CASRRYEQYF
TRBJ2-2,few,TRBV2,CASSVGGARLAGVSTGELFF
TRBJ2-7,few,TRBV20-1,CSARNLRLAGLYEQYF
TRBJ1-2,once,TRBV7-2,CASSLGTMVGGYTF
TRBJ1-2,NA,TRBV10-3,CAISESTRGVSGYTF
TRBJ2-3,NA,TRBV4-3,CASSQDPLAFTTDTQYF
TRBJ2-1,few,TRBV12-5,CASGLVQSSGVNYNEQFF
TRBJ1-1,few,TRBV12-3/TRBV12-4,CASSYDSRFEAFF
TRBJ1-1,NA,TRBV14,CASSQDIRVEAFF
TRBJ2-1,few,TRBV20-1,CSAAEPGTRHNEQFF
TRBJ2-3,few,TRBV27,CASSDRGPKRGTDTQYF
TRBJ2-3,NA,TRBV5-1,CASSLNIADTQYF
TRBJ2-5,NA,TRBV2,CASSGGVGQETQYF
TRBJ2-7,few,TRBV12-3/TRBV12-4,CASNVGLPHSYEQYF
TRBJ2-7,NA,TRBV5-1,CASSSLEGLEQYF